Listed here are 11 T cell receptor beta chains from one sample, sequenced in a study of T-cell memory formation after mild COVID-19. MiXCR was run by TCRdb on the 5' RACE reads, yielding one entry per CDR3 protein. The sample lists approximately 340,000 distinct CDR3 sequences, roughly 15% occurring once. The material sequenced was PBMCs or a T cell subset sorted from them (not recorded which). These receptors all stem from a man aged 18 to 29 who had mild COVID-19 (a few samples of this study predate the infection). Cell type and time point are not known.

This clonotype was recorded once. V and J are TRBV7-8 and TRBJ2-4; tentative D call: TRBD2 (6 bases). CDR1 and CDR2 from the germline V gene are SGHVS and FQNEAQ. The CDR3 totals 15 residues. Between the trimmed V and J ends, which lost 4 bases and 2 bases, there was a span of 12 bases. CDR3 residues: CASSYGGLTKNIQYF. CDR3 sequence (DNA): TGTGCCAGCAGCTACGGAGGGTTGACCAAAAACATTCAGTACTTC.

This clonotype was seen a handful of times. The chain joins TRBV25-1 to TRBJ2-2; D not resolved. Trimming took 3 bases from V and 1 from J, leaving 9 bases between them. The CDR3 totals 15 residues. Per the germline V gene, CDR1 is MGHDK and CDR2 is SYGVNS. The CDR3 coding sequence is TGTGCCAGCAGTGAGGGGAAAATGAACACCGGGGAGCTGTTTTTT. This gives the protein CASSEGKMNTGELFF.

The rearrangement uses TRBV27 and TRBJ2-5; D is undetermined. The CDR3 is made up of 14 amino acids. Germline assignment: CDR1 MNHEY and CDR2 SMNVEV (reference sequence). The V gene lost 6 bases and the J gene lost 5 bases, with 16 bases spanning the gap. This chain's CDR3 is CASRQTPVTETQYF. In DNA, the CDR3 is TGTGCCAGCAGGCAAACGCCCGTTACGGAGACCCAGTACTTC.

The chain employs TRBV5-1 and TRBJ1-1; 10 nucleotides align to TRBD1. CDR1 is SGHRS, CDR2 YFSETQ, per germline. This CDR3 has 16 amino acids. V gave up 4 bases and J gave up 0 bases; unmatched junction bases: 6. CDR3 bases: TGCGCCAGCAGCGCCGGGACAGGGGACATGAACACTGAAGCTTTCTTT. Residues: CASSAGTGDMNTEAFF. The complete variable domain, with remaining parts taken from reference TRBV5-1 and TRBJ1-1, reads KAGVTQTPRYLIKTRGQQVTLSCSPISGHRSVSWYQQTPGQGLQFLFEYFSETQRNKGNFPGRFSGRQFSNSRSEMNVSTLELGDSALYLCASSAGTGDMNTEAFFGQGTRLTVV.

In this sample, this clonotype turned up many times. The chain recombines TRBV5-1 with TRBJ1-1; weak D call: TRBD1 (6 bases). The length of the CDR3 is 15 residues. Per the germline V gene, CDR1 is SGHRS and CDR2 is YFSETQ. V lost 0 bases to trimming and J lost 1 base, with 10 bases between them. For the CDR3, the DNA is TGCGCCAGCAGCTTGGAGCCGACAGGGAACACTGAAGCTTTCTTT. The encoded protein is CASSLEPTGNTEAFF.

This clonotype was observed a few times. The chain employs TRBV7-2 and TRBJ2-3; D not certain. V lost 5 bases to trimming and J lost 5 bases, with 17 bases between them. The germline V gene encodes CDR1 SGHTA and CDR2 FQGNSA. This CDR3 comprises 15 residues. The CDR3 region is CASSRDRQVKDTQYF. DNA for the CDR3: TGTGCCAGCAGCCGCGACCGCCAGGTTAAAGATACGCAGTATTTT. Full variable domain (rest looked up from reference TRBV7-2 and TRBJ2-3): GAGVSQSPSNKVTEKGKDVELRCDPISGHTALYWYRQSLGQGLEFLIYFQGNSAPDKSGLPSDRFSAERTGGSVSTLTIQRTQQEDSAVYLCASSRDRQVKDTQYFGPGTRLTVL.

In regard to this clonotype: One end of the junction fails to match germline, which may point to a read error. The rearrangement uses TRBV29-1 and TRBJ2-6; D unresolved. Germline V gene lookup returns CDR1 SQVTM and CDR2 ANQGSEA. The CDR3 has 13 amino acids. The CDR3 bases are TGCAGCGTCAGCAACTCTGTGGCCAACGTCCTGACTTTC. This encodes CSVSNSVANVLTF.

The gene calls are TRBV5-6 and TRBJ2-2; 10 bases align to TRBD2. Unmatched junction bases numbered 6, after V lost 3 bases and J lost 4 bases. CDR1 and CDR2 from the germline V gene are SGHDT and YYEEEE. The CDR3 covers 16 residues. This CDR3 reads CASSSSGLAVTGELFF. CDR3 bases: TGTGCCAGCAGCTCCTCCGGACTAGCGGTCACCGGGGAGCTGTTTTTT.

CDR3 sequence: CASSLVEYDEQFF. Here the CDR3 DNA reads TGTGCCAGCAGTTTAGTTGAGTACGATGAGCAGTTCTTC. The chain combines TRBV12-3 or TRBV12-4 with TRBJ2-1; D ambiguous. The CDR3 contains 13 residues. The V gene lost 1 base and the J gene lost 8 bases, with 9 bases spanning the gap.

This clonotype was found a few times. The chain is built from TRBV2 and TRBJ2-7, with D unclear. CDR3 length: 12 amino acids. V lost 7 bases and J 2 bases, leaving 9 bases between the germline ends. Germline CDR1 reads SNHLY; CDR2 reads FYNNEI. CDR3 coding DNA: TGTGCCAGCACTTCCTCCACCTACGAGCAGTACGTC. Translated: CASTSSTYEQYV.

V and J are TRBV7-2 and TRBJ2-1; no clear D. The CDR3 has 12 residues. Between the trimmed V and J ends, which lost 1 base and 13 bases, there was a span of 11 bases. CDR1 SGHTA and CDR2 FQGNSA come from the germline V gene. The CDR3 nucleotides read TGTGCCAGCAGCTTAGACCAACCTCTACAGTTCTTC. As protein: CASSLDQPLQFF.